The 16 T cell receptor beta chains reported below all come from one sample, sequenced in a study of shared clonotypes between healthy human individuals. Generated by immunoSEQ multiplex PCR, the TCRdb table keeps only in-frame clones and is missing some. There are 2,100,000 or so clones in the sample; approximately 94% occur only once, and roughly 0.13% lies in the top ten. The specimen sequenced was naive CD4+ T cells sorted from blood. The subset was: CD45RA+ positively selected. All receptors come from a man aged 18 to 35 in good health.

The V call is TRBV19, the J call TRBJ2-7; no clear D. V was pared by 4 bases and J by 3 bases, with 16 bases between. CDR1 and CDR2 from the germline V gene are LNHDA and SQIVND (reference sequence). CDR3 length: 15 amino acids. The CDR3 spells CASSSISGGRYEQYF. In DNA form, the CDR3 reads TGTGCCAGTAGTAGCATCTCGGGCGGCCGCTACGAGCAGTACTTC.

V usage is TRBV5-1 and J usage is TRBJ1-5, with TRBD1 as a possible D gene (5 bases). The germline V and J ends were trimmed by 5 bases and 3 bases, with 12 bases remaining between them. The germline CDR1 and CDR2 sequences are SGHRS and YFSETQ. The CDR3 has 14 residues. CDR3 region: CASRPRDDNQPQHF. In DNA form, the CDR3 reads TGCGCCAGCAGACCCAGGGATGACAATCAGCCCCAGCATTTT.

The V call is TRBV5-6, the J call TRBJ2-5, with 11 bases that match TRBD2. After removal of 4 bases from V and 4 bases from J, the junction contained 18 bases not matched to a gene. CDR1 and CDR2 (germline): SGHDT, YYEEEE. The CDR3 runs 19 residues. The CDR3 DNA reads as TGTGCCAGCAGCATGCGGACTAGCGGGTCGAGGCATCGAACAGAGACCCAGTACTTC. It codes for CASSMRTSGSRHRTETQYF.

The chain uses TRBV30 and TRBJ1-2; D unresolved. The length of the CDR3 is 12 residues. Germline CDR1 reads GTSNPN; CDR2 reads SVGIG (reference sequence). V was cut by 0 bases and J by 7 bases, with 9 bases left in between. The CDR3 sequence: CAWSVTVRGYTF. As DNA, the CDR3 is TGTGCCTGGAGTGTAACAGTTCGTGGCTACACCTTC.

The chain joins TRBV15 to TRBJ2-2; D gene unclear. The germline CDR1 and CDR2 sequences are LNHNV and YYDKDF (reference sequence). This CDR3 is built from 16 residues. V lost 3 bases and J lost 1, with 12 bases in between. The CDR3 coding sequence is TGTGCCACCAGCAGTGGACCCCTAGGGAACACCGGGGAGCTGTTTTTT. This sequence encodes CATSSGPLGNTGELFF. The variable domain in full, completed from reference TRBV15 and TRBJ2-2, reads DAMVIQNPRYQVTQFGKPVTLSCSQTLNHNVMYWYQQKSSQAPKLLFHYYDKDFNNEADTPDNFQSRRPNTSFCFLDIRSPGLGDTAMYLCATSSGPLGNTGELFFGEGSRLTVL.

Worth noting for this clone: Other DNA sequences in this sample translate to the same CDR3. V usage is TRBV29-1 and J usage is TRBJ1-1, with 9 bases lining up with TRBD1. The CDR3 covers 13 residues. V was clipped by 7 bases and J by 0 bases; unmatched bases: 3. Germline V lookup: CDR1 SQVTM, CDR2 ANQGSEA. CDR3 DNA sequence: TGCAGCGCAGGGACAGGGATGAACACTGAAGCTTTCTTT. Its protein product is CSAGTGMNTEAFF.

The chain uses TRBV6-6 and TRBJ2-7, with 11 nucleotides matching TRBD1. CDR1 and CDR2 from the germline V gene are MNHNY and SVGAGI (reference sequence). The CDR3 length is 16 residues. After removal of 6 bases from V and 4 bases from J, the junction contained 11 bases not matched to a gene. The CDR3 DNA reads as TGTGCCAGCAGCACCGCGCCCGGGACAGGGGGTTACGAGCAGTACTTC. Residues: CASSTAPGTGGYEQYF.

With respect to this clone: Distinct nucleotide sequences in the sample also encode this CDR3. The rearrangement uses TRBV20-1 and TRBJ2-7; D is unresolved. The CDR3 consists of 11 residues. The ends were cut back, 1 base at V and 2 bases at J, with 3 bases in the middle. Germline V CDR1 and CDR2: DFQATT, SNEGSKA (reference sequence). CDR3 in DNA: TGCAGTGCTAGAGTGACCTACGAGCAGTACTTC. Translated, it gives CSARVTYEQYF.

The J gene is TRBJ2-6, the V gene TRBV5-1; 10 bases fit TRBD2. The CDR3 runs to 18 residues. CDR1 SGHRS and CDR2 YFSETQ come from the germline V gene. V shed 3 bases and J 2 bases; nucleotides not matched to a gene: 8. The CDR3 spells CASSWIAGGVAGANVLTF. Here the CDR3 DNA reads TGCGCCAGCAGCTGGATAGCGGGGGGTGTTGCTGGGGCCAACGTCCTGACTTTC.

In DNA form, the CDR3 reads TGTGCTAGTGTCCCTAGAGCGGGAGGGCCGGATACGCAGTATTTT. Amino acids: CASVPRAGGPDTQYF. The chain combines TRBV12-5 with TRBJ2-3; TRBD2 agrees at 10 bases. Trimming at V came to 7 bases and at J to 6 bases, leaving 10 bases not matched to a gene. This CDR3 is built from 15 residues. Per the germline V gene, CDR1 is LGHNT and CDR2 is FRNRAP.

The CDR3 reads CASSWGGPDTQYF. The CDR3 DNA sequence: TGTGCCAGCAGCTGGGGGGGCCCAGATACGCAGTATTTT. The rearrangement joins TRBV5-8 to TRBJ2-3; possibly TRBD2 for D (7 bases). The CDR3 spans 13 residues. CDR1 and CDR2 (germline): SGHTS, YDEGEE. Trimming removed 3 bases from V and 4 bases from J, with 9 bases in between.

The CDR3 region is CAWGTPYTQYF. The CDR3 nucleotides are TGTGCCTGGGGGACCCCCTATACGCAGTATTTT. The gene calls are TRBV30 and TRBJ2-3, with D perhaps assigned TRBD1 or TRBD2 (5 bases each). Germline CDR1 reads GTSNPN; CDR2 reads SVGIG (reference sequence). CDR3 length: 11 amino acids. Trimming removed 5 bases at V and 7 bases at J, with 10 bases between.

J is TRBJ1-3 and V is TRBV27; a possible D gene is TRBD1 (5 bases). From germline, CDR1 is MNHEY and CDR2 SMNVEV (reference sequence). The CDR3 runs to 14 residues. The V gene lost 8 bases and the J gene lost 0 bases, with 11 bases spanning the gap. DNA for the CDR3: TGTGCCAGCGGAAATCAGGGCTCTGGAAACACCATATATTTT. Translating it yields CASGNQGSGNTIYF.

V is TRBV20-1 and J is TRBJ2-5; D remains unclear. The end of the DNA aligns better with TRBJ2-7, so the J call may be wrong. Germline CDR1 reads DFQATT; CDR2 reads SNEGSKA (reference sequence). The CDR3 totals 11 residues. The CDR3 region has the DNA TGCAGTGCTAGAGGCCAGACCGAGCAGTACTTC. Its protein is CSARGQTEQYF.

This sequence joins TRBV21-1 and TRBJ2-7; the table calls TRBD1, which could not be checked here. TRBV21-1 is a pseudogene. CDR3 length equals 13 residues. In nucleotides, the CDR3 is TGTGCCAGGAGCGGGGCGAGAACCTACGAGCAGTACTTC. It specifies CARSGARTYEQYF.

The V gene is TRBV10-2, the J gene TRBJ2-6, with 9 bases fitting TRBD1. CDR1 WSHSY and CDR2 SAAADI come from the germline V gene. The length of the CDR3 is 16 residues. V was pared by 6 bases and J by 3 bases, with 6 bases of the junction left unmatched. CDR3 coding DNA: TGCGCCAGCAGGGGGACAGGGAGAGGTGGGGCCAACGTCCTGACTTTC. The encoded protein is CASRGTGRGGANVLTF.